The 10 T cell receptor beta chains listed next were all sequenced from one sample in a study of shared clonotypes between healthy human individuals (dated by TCRdb to about 2020). CD8 naive samples consisted of CD45RO-negative cells that were positively selected for CCR7, yielding a CD45RA+CCR7+ population without TemRA cells. Library preparation was by the immunoSEQ multiplex PCR assay. TCRdb holds this immuneACCESS table with in-frame rearrangements only. Some clones are missing; in checked studies, unresolved V genes explain under half, and the rest has no known cause. Present in this sample are about 2.1 million clones, 93% of which were seen just once. Of the sample, around 1.7% falls within the top ten clones. The sequencing sample was made of naive CD8+ T cells from PBMCs. Interpreted using the paper, the cell subset or site label stands for: CD45RA+CCR7+. The receptors shown here come from a man younger than 35 in good health. Some clones in this sample may be carry-over from other donors' samples.

The J gene is TRBJ2-7, the V gene TRBV28; D remains unclear. V was clipped by 2 bases and J by 3 bases, with 8 bases between them. The germline gives CDR1 MDHEN, CDR2 SYDVKM. CDR3 length: 13 amino acids. The chain's CDR3 is CASSLVSDYEQYF. The CDR3 DNA is TGTGCCAGCAGTTTAGTGTCGGACTACGAGCAGTACTTC.

The chain employs TRBV27 and TRBJ2-6; no clear D gene. Germline lookup yields CDR1 MNHEY and CDR2 SMNVEV (reference sequence). Trimming shortened V by 4 bases and J by 0 bases, and 7 bases separated the two germline ends. This CDR3 spans 15 amino acids. CDR3 sequence reads: CASSSRSSGANVLTF. The CDR3 DNA follows: TGTGCCAGCAGTTCTCGGAGCTCTGGGGCCAACGTCCTGACTTTC.

A few counts support this clone. The chain employs TRBV10-3 and TRBJ1-2; 8 bases are shared with TRBD1. J was trimmed by 8 bases and V by 10 bases; bases with no gene match: 3. The germline V gene encodes CDR1 ENHRY and CDR2 SYGVKD. The CDR3 spans 10 residues. The CDR3 DNA is TGTGCCAGACAGGGGCGCGGCTACACCTTC. This sequence encodes CARQGRGYTF.

V usage is TRBV9 and J usage is TRBJ2-3; 8 bases fit TRBD1. The CDR3 extends over 14 amino acids. Unmatched junction bases numbered 6, after V lost 7 bases and J lost 2 bases. Germline CDR1 reads SGDLS; CDR2 reads YYNGEE. The CDR3 region is CASSDRGDTDTQYF. In DNA, the CDR3 is TGTGCCAGCTCTGACAGGGGCGACACAGATACGCAGTATTTT.

This clone was observed a single time. Other DNA sequences in this specimen translate into the identical CDR3. This chain links TRBV30 with TRBJ2-7, with D possibly being TRBD1 (5 bases). Per germline, CDR1 GTSNPN and CDR2 SVGIG (reference sequence). Deletions cut 3 bases from V and 4 bases from J, with 7 bases between. The CDR3 contains 11 residues. The CDR3: CAWSQGYEQYF. DNA for the CDR3: TGTGCCTGGAGCCAGGGTTACGAGCAGTACTTC. Full variable domain (rest looked up from reference TRBV30 and TRBJ2-7): SQTIHQWPATLVQPVGSPLSLECTVEGTSNPNLYWYRQAAGRGLQLLFYSVGIGQISSEVPQNLSASRPQDRQFILSSKKLLLSDSGFYLCAWSQGYEQYFGPGTRLTVT.

This rearrangement joins TRBV11-1 to TRBJ2-1, with 11 bases fitting TRBD1. Trimming at V came to 7 bases and at J to 5 bases, leaving 4 bases not matched to a gene. This CDR3 region has 14 residues. Germline V gene data show CDR1 as SGHAT and CDR2 as FQDESV (reference sequence). The CDR3 spells CASTGQGADNEQFF. Here the CDR3 DNA reads TGTGCCAGCACAGGACAGGGGGCCGACAATGAGCAGTTCTTC.

Here the CDR3 reads CASSLPGLGSYNEQFF. CDR3 bases: TGTGCCAGTAGTCTTCCGGGACTGGGGTCCTACAATGAGCAGTTCTTC. This chain uses TRBV19 with TRBJ2-1; the D gene is possibly TRBD2 (6 bases). V shed 5 bases and J shed 1 base, with 15 bases lying between them. The CDR3 spans 16 residues. The germline V gene has CDR1 LNHDA and CDR2 SQIVND (reference sequence).

This chain joins TRBV9 and TRBJ2-2; a possible D gene is TRBD2 (6 bases). The CDR3 has 16 amino acids. Trimming pared 4 bases from V and 5 bases from J, leaving 18 bases between. The germline gives CDR1 SGDLS, CDR2 YYNGEE. The CDR3 spells CASSPNSGPGTGELFF. The CDR3 DNA reads as TGTGCCAGCAGCCCCAATAGCGGACCGGGGACCGGGGAGCTGTTTTTT.

The chain joins TRBV6-1 to TRBJ1-4; D might be TRBD1 (6 bases). CDR3 length: 15 amino acids. Trimming removed 3 bases at V and 7 bases at J, with 15 bases between. CDR1 and CDR2 from the germline V gene are MNHNS and SASEGT. CDR3 in DNA: TGTGCCAGCAGTGATGTTGGGGACAACCCTGAAAAACTGTTTTTT. Protein product: CASSDVGDNPEKLFF.

The V and J genes are TRBV2 and TRBJ2-3; no reliable D call. The germline V gene encodes CDR1 SNHLY and CDR2 FYNNEI. The CDR3 length is 16 residues. The V and J ends lost 6 bases and 4 bases respectively, with 20 bases between them. CDR3: CASRIHPGSSPDTQYF. Here the CDR3 DNA reads TGTGCCAGCAGGATTCATCCGGGCAGTAGCCCAGATACGCAGTATTTT.